This T cell receptor (beta chain) was sequenced in a study of T cell changes during pregnancy in multiple sclerosis. Here immunoSEQ multiplex PCR was the method, and the copy in TCRdb shows in-frame clones only, minus some. The table shows 55,000 to 80,000 clones, with roughly 92% occurring only once. Germline CDR1 and CDR2: SGHAT and FQNNGV. V was clipped by 1 base and J by 5 bases; unmatched bases: 4. The CDR3 extends over 15 amino acids. This clone was observed a single time. The chain combines TRBV11-2 with TRBJ1-3; 8 bases line up with TRBD1. Sequencing was performed on CD8+ T cells from peripheral blood mononuclear cells, taken in the second trimester of pregnancy. The sequence was obtained from a female donor with multiple sclerosis, enrolled in a pregnancy study. CDR3 nucleotides: TGTGCCAGCAGCTTAGCAGCAGGGGGCAGAAACACCATATATTTT. As protein: CASSLAAGGRNTIYF.